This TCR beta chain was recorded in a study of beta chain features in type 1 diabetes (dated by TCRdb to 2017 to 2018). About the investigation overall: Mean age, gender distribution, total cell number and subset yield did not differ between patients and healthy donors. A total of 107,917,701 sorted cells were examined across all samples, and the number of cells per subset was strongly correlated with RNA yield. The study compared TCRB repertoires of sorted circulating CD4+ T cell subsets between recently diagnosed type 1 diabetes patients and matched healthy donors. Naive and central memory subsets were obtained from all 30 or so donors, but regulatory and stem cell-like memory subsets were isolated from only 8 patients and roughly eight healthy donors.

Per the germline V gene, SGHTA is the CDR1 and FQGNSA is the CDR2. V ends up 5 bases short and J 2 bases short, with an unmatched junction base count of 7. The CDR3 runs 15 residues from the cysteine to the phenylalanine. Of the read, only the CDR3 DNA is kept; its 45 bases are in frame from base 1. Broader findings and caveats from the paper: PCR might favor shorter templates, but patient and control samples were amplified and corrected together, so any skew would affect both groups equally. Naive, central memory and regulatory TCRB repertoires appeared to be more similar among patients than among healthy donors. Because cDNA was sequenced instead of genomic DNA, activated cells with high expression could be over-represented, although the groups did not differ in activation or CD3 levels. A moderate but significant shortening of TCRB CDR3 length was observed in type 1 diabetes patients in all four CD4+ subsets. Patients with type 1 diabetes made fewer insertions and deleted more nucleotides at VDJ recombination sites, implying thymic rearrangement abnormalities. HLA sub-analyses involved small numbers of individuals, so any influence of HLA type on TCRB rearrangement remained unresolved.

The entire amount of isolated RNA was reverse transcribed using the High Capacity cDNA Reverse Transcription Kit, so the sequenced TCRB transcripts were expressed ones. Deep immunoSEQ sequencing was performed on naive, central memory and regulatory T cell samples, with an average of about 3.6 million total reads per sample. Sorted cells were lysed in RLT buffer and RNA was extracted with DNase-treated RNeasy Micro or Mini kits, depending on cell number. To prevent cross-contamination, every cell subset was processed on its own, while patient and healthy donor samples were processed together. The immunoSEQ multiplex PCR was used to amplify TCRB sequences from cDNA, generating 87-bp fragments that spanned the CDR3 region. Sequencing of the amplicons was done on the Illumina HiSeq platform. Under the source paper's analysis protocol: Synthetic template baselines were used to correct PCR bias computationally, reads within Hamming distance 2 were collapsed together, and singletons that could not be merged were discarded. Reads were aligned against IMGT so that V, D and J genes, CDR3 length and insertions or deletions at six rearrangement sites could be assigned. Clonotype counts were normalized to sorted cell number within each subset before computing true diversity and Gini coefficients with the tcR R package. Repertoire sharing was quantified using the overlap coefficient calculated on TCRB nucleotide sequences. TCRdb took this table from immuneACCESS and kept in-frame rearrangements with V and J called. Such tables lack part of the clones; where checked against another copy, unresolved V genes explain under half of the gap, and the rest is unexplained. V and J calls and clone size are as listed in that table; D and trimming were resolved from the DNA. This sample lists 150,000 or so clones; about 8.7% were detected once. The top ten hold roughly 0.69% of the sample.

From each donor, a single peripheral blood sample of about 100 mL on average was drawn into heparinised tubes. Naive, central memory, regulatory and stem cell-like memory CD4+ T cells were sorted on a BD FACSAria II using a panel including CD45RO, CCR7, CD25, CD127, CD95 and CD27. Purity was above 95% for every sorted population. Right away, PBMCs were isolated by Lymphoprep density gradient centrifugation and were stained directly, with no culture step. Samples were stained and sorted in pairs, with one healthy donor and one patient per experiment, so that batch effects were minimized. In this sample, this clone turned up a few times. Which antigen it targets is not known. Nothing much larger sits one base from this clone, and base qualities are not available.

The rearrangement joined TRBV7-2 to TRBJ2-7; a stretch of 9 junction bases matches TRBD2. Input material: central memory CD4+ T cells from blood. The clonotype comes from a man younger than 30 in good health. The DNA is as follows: TGTGCCAGCAGCCCGACTAGCGGCCCCACCTACGAGCAGTACTTC. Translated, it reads CASSPTSGPTYEQYF.